This TCR beta chain was recorded in a study of cytomegalovirus exposure and HLA in healthy donors. General observations from the study: Reported findings show TCR beta sequences accurately forecast HLA-A and HLA-B alleles in most subjects. A missense DCLRE1C variant was associated with V- and J-gene trimming of TCR beta chains in a later analysis, and an independent cohort replicated the association. Several of the most significant clusters were apparently associated with common viral pathogens in a later analysis.

60 Vbeta and 13 Jbeta primers were used in PCR. This table comes from immunoSEQ multiplex PCR, and its TCRdb copy is limited to in-frame clones, with some not included. The sample includes tens of thousands of clones, over 70% of them seen just once. Worth noting for this clone: Antigen specificity is unknown.

This CDR3 region has 19 residues. Trimming pared 3 bases from V and 4 bases from J, leaving 27 bases between. Germline-derived CDR1 and CDR2 are LNHDA and SQIVND (reference sequence). This TCR was sampled from a woman in her forties in good health and CMV-seronegative. Sequenced material: PBMCs. The J gene is TRBJ1-1, the V gene TRBV19, with D perhaps matching TRBD1 (5 bases). CDR3 sequence: CASSILRSQGTKFSTEAFF. CDR3 nucleotides: TGTGCCAGTAGTATTTTAAGGTCCCAGGGTACCAAGTTTAGCACTGAAGCTTTCTTT.